The 14 T cell receptor beta chains reported below all come from one sample, sequenced in a study of T cell repertoires in aging, cancer and after chemotherapy. Peripheral blood genomic DNA, not sorted cells or RNA, was the template. Multiplex touch-down PCR with TRB-A/B primers amplified rearranged V-D-J TRB sequences. TCRdb recomputed calls from the multiplex PCR reads with MiXCR, one row per CDR3 protein. This table holds thousands of distinct CDR3 sequences, under 35% found once. Sequencing used blood. Receptors originate from a human donor in good health.

This clonotype is labeled medium-sized. The chain carries TRBV19 and TRBJ2-6; the D gene is possibly TRBD2 (5 bases). The germline CDR1 and CDR2 sequences are LNHDA and SQIVND (reference sequence). The germline V and J ends were trimmed by 4 bases and 0 bases, with 10 bases remaining between them. The CDR3 loop spans 16 amino acids. CDR3 bases: TGTGCCAGTAGTACAGCTACTAGCTCTGGGGCCAACGTCCTGACTTTC. Translating gives CASSTATSSGANVLTF. The whole variable domain, remainder taken from reference TRBV19 and TRBJ2-6, is DGGITQSPKYLFRKEGQNVTLSCEQNLNHDAMYWYRQDPGQGLRLIYYSQIVNDFQKGDIAEGYSVSREKKESFPLTVTSAQKNPTAFYLCASSTATSSGANVLTFGAGSRLTVL.

In this sample, this clonotype is medium-sized (0.01 to 0.1%). The chain uses TRBV19 and TRBJ2-1; 11 bases map to TRBD2. CDR1 is LNHDA, CDR2 SQIVND, per germline (reference sequence). CDR3 size: 15 residues. With V trimmed by 4 bases and J by 4 bases, 3 bases remained unmatched. The CDR3 loop is CASSTTSGGYNEQFF. For the CDR3, the DNA is TGTGCCAGTAGTACCACTAGCGGGGGATACAATGAGCAGTTCTTC.

By share, this clonotype counts as medium-sized. The J gene is TRBJ2-2, the V gene TRBV6-5; 8 bases are a match to TRBD1. V trimming: 2 bases; J trimming: 6 bases; junction bases outside the gene matches: 5. The germline CDR1 and CDR2 sequences are MNHEY and SVGAGI. The CDR3 covers 15 residues. CDR3 sequence reads: CASSYQGAQPGELFF. CDR3 sequence (DNA): TGTGCCAGCAGTTACCAGGGGGCGCAACCCGGGGAGCTGTTTTTT.

In this sample, this clonotype is medium-sized. J is TRBJ2-1 and V is TRBV6-5; TRBD1 agrees at 9 bases. CDR1 and CDR2 (germline): MNHEY, SVGAGI. With V trimmed by 2 bases and J by 7 bases, 3 bases remained unmatched. The CDR3 extends over 14 amino acids. The CDR3 spells CASSYGTGMNEQFF. CDR3 sequence (DNA): TGTGCCAGCAGTTACGGGACAGGGATGAATGAGCAGTTCTTC.

The rearrangement joins TRBV27 to TRBJ2-2; TRBD2 aligns across 8 bases. The CDR3 length is 14 residues. V shed 6 bases and J 5 bases; nucleotides not matched to a gene: 5. Germline loops: CDR1 MNHEY, CDR2 SMNVEV (reference sequence). In DNA, the CDR3 is TGTGCCAGCAGCCTCAGCGGGAGTACCGGGGAGCTGTTTTTT. It is translated as CASSLSGSTGELFF.

On this clonotype: A single base separates this from a much larger clone, so it may be a read error. V gene TRBV27 combines with J gene TRBJ2-2; the D gene is possibly TRBD2 (5 bases). CDR1 and CDR2 (germline): MNHEY, SMNVEV (reference sequence). CDR3 length: 15 amino acids. The CDR3 DNA sequence: TGTGCCATCAGTTTATCGGGATGGATCCCCGGGGAGCTGTTTTTT. This codes for CAISLSGWIPGELFF.

This clonotype is medium-sized by share. The chain uses TRBV5-4 and TRBJ2-7; D is perhaps TRBD1 or TRBD2 (6 bases each). There are 13 residues in the CDR3. V was pared by 4 bases and J by 4 bases, with 12 bases between. The germline V gene has CDR1 SGHNT and CDR2 YYREEE (reference sequence). The CDR3 DNA sequence: TGTGCCAGCAGCCAGGGGACTGTTTACGAGCAGTACTTC. Residues: CASSQGTVYEQYF. Drawing the rest from reference TRBV5-4 and TRBJ2-7, the complete variable domain is ETGVTQSPTHLIKTRGQQVTLRCSSQSGHNTVSWYQQALGQGPQFIFQYYREEENGRGNFPPRFSGLQFPNYSSELNVNALELDDSALYLCASSQGTVYEQYFGPGTRLTVT.

This clonotype showed up just a few times. The rearrangement links TRBV14 to TRBJ2-7; D is perhaps TRBD1 (5 bases). The CDR3 totals 17 residues. Trimming shortened V by 0 bases and J by 3 bases, and 18 bases separated the two germline ends. The V gene's germline CDR1 is SGHDN and CDR2 FVKESK. The CDR3 region is CASSQDLSPGYSYEQYF. CDR3 DNA: TGTGCCAGCAGCCAAGATCTGAGTCCAGGGTACAGCTACGAGCAGTACTTC.

By share of the sample, this clonotype is medium-sized (0.01 to 0.1%). This chain links TRBV19 with TRBJ2-2; D is unclear. The germline gives CDR1 LNHDA, CDR2 SQIVND (reference sequence). The germline V and J ends were trimmed by 7 bases and 5 bases, with 8 bases remaining between them. This CDR3 spans 12 amino acids. The CDR3 DNA sequence: TGTGCCAGTAAGGGATGGACCGGGGAGCTGTTTTTT. It specifies CASKGWTGELFF.

Regarding this clonotype: Possible read error: a much larger clone is one base away. The chain employs TRBV6-5 and TRBJ2-5, with 9 bases fitting TRBD1. Germline V gene lookup returns CDR1 MNHEY and CDR2 SVGAGI. Germline trimming cut 6 bases from V and 1 base from J; bases unmatched to any gene: 3. The CDR3 contains 14 residues. Here the CDR3 reads CASRPGQGQETQYF. The CDR3 DNA reads TGTGCCAGCAGGCCGGGACAGGGCCAAGAGACCCAGTACTTC.

The chain carries TRBV5-6 and TRBJ2-1; 10 bases match TRBD2. This CDR3 spans 18 amino acids. Germline trimming cut 0 bases from V and 4 bases from J; bases unmatched to any gene: 10. Germline CDR1 reads SGHDT; CDR2 reads YYEEEE. The CDR3: CASSLVPSGSFRYNEQFF. In nucleotides, the CDR3 is TGTGCCAGCAGCTTGGTCCCTAGCGGGAGTTTTAGGTACAATGAGCAGTTCTTC.

The chain uses TRBV5-1 and TRBJ2-3; unclear D gene. The ends were cut back, 7 bases at V and 2 bases at J, with 23 bases in the middle. CDR3 length: 17 residues. In germline, CDR1 is SGHRS, CDR2 YFSETQ. The DNA of the CDR3 is TGCGCCAGCCGACTCAATATACCCCCTACCTCCACAGATACGCAGTATTTT. Amino acid sequence: CASRLNIPPTSTDTQYF.

The chain recombines TRBV13 with TRBJ2-5; 8 bases agree with TRBD1. This CDR3 is built from 16 residues. Germline CDR1 and CDR2: PRHDT and FYEKMQ (reference sequence). V shed 3 bases and J 4 bases; nucleotides not matched to a gene: 10. The chain's CDR3 is CASSLAGTGQGETQYF. In nucleotides, the CDR3 is TGTGCCAGCAGCTTGGCCGGTACAGGACAGGGAGAGACCCAGTACTTC.

This clonotype ranks as medium-sized. The gene calls are TRBV15 and TRBJ1-4; D possibly corresponds to TRBD1 (6 bases). Per the germline V gene, CDR1 is LNHNV and CDR2 is YYDKDF (reference sequence). The V end lost 1 base, the J end lost 6 bases, and 15 bases lay between the germline ends. This CDR3 contains 16 residues. CDR3 sequence: CATSRGVQGGDEKLFF. In DNA form, the CDR3 reads TGTGCCACCAGCAGAGGCGTACAGGGAGGGGATGAAAAACTGTTTTTT.